Given below is one T cell receptor beta chain in context. The sample originates from a study of blood T cell repertoires in COVID-19. Overall study: Collection of acute and convalescent COVID-19 samples took place in the United States, Italy and Spain. The cDNA or gDNA used as material had been derived from T cells, B-cell-depleted T cells, or PBMCs.

In the original analysis: Scientists estimated how many nucleated cells there were by amplifying reference gene primers. Only in-frame clones appear in the TCRdb table, and some are missing; sequencing was by immunoSEQ multiplex PCR. V, J and clone size reflect that table, while D and trimming were determined from the DNA. The data show about 190,000 clones, around 80% seen once. CDR1 and CDR2 from the germline V gene are SGHAT and FQNNGV. The CDR3 sequence is 14 residues long. The ends were cut back, 1 base at V and 4 bases at J, with 8 bases in the middle. The sample taken for sequencing was peripheral blood. The chain carries TRBV11-2 and TRBJ1-3, with D perhaps TRBD1 (5 bases). The sequence was obtained from a man younger than 40 with active or convalescent COVID-19. The CDR3 DNA is TGTGCCAGCAGCTTAGGGGGCCCCGGAAACACCATATATTTT. Its translation is CASSLGGPGNTIYF.